The clone carrying this TCR beta chain was found a few times. Its matching antigen is unknown. The ends were cut back, 5 bases at V and 7 bases at J, with 15 bases in the middle. The CDR3 spans 13 residues. Germline-derived CDR1 and CDR2 are SGHTA and FQGTGA. This sample was included in a study of cytotoxic CD8 clonotypes in ibrutinib-treated CLL. Background on the study: Around 25 partial and 2 complete responses; at median approximately 70 months, about 14 remitted, approximately 12 progressed.

Study results and caveats: Clonality at baseline surpassed age-matched healthy donors and tracked circulating CD8+ T-cell counts.

Using immunoSEQ multiplex PCR, the repertoire was profiled, and TCRdb retains in-frame clones only, with some absent. The data contain 90,000 to 150,000 clones, 50% to 65% of them singletons. Specimen: PBMCs, collected after 24 months of ibrutinib treatment. V is TRBV7-3 and J is TRBJ2-7, with D uncertain. The receptor was derived from a human donor with chronic lymphocytic leukemia. The CDR3 region has the DNA TGTGCCAGCAGCGCAATCGCGGTTGGGGAGCAGTACTTC. Translated: CASSAIAVGEQYF.